These T cell receptor beta chains were read from a single sample in a study of beta chain features in type 1 diabetes. TCRdb keeps only in-frame clones here, not all; method: immunoSEQ multiplex PCR. The table has about 650,000 clones, 9.5% to 15% seen once. The material sequenced was naive CD4+ T cells from blood. Receptors were obtained from a man in his thirties or forties with type 1 diabetes. The CDR3 runs from the conserved cysteine through the conserved F or W. The D gene is left open where the match is weak. Clone size is shown for a subset of rows, as once, few, many or a class of expanded clone.

abundance: NA; d_gene: NA; j_gene: TRBJ2-7; v_gene: TRBV6-6; CDR3nt: TGTGCCAGCAGCGCGGGCTCCTCCTACGAGCAGTACTTC; CDR3aa: CASSAGSSYEQYF
abundance: few; d_gene: TRBD2; j_gene: TRBJ2-5; v_gene: TRBV11-2; CDR3nt: TGTGCCAGCAGCTTAGTTCATGGCGGGGGGGAAGGGACCCAGTACTTC; CDR3aa: CASSLVHGGGEGTQYF
abundance: NA; d_gene: TRBD1; j_gene: TRBJ2-3; v_gene: TRBV19; CDR3nt: TGTGCCAGTAGTTTAGGACAGGGAAGCACAGATACGCAGTATTTT; CDR3aa: CASSLGQGSTDTQYF
abundance: NA; d_gene: TRBD2; j_gene: TRBJ2-5; v_gene: TRBV6-5; CDR3nt: TGTGCCAGCAGGATCAGGGGGACTAGCGTCACCCAGTACTTC; CDR3aa: CASRIRGTSVTQYF
abundance: NA; d_gene: NA; j_gene: TRBJ1-1; v_gene: TRBV18; CDR3nt: TGTGCCAGCTCACCAGGGAACAGTCGGGACACTGAAGCTTTCTTT; CDR3aa: CASSPGNSRDTEAFF
abundance: NA; d_gene: TRBD1; j_gene: TRBJ2-3; v_gene: TRBV7-2; CDR3nt: TGTGCCAGCAGCTCGGGACCCAGGGGGGATACGCAGTATTTT; CDR3aa: CASSSGPRGDTQYF
abundance: NA; d_gene: NA; j_gene: TRBJ1-1; v_gene: TRBV14; CDR3nt: TGTGCCAGCAGCCAAGATCGTAGGACAGTCAACACTGAAGCTTTCTTT; CDR3aa: CASSQDRRTVNTEAFF
abundance: few; d_gene: NA; j_gene: TRBJ1-2; v_gene: TRBV30; CDR3nt: TGTGCCTGGAGTCGAGGGGGTTTCGGTGGCTACACCTTC; CDR3aa: CAWSRGGFGGYTF
abundance: few; d_gene: TRBD2; j_gene: TRBJ2-3; v_gene: TRBV7-2; CDR3nt: TGTGCCAGCAGCCCAACATGGGCGAGCGGGGGGAGAGGTACGCAGTATTTT; CDR3aa: CASSPTWASGGRGTQYF
abundance: few; d_gene: TRBD1; j_gene: TRBJ2-3; v_gene: TRBV5-1; CDR3nt: TGCGCCAGCAGCGTTGACAGGGAGACGCAGTATTTT; CDR3aa: CASSVDRETQYF
abundance: NA; d_gene: TRBD1; j_gene: TRBJ2-7; v_gene: TRBV25-1; CDR3nt: TGTGCCAGCAGTGAAAACAGGGGAACCTACGAGCAGTACTTC; CDR3aa: CASSENRGTYEQYF
abundance: NA; d_gene: NA; j_gene: TRBJ2-1; v_gene: TRBV30; CDR3nt: TGTGCCTGGAGGGTGCGTGGGACCAATGAGCAGTTCTTC; CDR3aa: CAWRVRGTNEQFF
abundance: NA; d_gene: TRBD2; j_gene: TRBJ2-3; v_gene: TRBV27; CDR3nt: TGTGCCAGCACAGGACTAGCGGGGACCGGCACAGATACGCAGTATTTT; CDR3aa: CASTGLAGTGTDTQYF
abundance: few; d_gene: NA; j_gene: TRBJ1-6; v_gene: TRBV13; CDR3nt: TGTGCCAGCAGCTTAGGGCGGGGATCCCTAAATTCACCCCTCCACTTT; CDR3aa: CASSLGRGSLNSPLHF
abundance: few; d_gene: NA; j_gene: TRBJ2-5; v_gene: TRBV9; CDR3nt: TGTGCCAGCAGCATAAGACCCTTCCAAGAGACCCAGTACTTC; CDR3aa: CASSIRPFQETQYF
abundance: few; d_gene: NA; j_gene: TRBJ1-1; v_gene: TRBV7-2; CDR3nt: TGTGCCAGCAGCTTAGTAGCCGGACGTGCGAACACTGAAGCTTTCTTT; CDR3aa: CASSLVAGRANTEAFF
abundance: NA; d_gene: NA; j_gene: TRBJ2-7; v_gene: TRBV5-1; CDR3nt: TGCGCCAGCAGCACTCCGGGCGTCGTCTACGAGCAGTACTTC; CDR3aa: CASSTPGVVYEQYF
abundance: NA; d_gene: NA; j_gene: TRBJ2-2; v_gene: TRBV27; CDR3nt: TGTGCCAGCAGTTTAGTACAGGGCTCCGGGGAGCTGTTTTTT; CDR3aa: CASSLVQGSGELFF
abundance: NA; d_gene: TRBD2; j_gene: TRBJ2-1; v_gene: TRBV7-9; CDR3nt: TGTGCCAGCAGCCTCGGACTAGCGGTAAATGAGCAGTTCTTC; CDR3aa: CASSLGLAVNEQFF
abundance: few; d_gene: TRBD1; j_gene: TRBJ2-7; v_gene: TRBV6-5; CDR3nt: TGTGCCAGCAGTTCCTCAGGGACAGGGACCTACGAGCAGTACTTC; CDR3aa: CASSSSGTGTYEQYF
abundance: few; d_gene: TRBD1; j_gene: TRBJ1-6; v_gene: TRBV5-4; CDR3nt: TGTGCCAGCAGCGCACGGACAGGGCCCTATAATTCACCCCTCCACTTT; CDR3aa: CASSARTGPYNSPLHF
abundance: NA; d_gene: NA; j_gene: TRBJ2-2; v_gene: TRBV7-8; CDR3nt: TGTGCCAGCAGCTTATCCAGGGAGACCGGGGAGCTGTTTTTT; CDR3aa: CASSLSRETGELFF
abundance: NA; d_gene: TRBD2; j_gene: TRBJ2-3; v_gene: TRBV5-4; CDR3nt: TGTGCCAGCAGCCAAGGAGGGACTAGCGGGGGGCCCACAGATACGCAGTATTTT; CDR3aa: CASSQGGTSGGPTDTQYF
abundance: few; d_gene: NA; j_gene: TRBJ1-1; v_gene: TRBV7-2; CDR3nt: TGTGCCAGCAGCTTAGACAGGACAGTCCACACTGAAGCTTTCTTT; CDR3aa: CASSLDRTVHTEAFF
abundance: NA; d_gene: TRBD2; j_gene: TRBJ2-3; v_gene: TRBV7-2; CDR3nt: TGTGCCAGCAGCTTAAACAGCGGGGGGACAGATACGCAGTATTTT; CDR3aa: CASSLNSGGTDTQYF
abundance: few; d_gene: NA; j_gene: TRBJ2-1; v_gene: TRBV5-4; CDR3nt: TGTGCCAGCAGCAAACAGGGCCTGGTATACAATGAGCAGTTCTTC; CDR3aa: CASSKQGLVYNEQFF
abundance: few; d_gene: NA; j_gene: TRBJ2-6; v_gene: TRBV6-1; CDR3nt: TGTGCCAGCAGGGTCACAGGGGCCAACGTCCTGACTTTC; CDR3aa: CASRVTGANVLTF
abundance: few; d_gene: NA; j_gene: TRBJ2-2; v_gene: TRBV2; CDR3nt: TGTGCCAGCAGTCTTGGCGCTACCGGGGAGCTGTTTTTT; CDR3aa: CASSLGATGELFF